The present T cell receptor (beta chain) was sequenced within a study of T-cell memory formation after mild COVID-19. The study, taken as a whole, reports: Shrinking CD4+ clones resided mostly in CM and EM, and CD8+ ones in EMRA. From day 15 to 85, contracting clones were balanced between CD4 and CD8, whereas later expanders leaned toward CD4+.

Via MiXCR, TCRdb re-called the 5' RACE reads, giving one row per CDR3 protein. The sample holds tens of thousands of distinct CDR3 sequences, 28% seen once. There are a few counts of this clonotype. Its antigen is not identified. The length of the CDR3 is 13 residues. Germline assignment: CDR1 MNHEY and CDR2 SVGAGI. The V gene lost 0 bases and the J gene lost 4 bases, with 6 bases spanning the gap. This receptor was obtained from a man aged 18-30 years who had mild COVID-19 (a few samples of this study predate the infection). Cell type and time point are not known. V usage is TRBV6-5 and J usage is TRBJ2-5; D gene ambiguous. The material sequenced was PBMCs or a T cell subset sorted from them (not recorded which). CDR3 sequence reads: CASSYSVGETQYF. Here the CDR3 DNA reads TGTGCCAGCAGTTACTCCGTAGGAGAGACCCAGTACTTC.